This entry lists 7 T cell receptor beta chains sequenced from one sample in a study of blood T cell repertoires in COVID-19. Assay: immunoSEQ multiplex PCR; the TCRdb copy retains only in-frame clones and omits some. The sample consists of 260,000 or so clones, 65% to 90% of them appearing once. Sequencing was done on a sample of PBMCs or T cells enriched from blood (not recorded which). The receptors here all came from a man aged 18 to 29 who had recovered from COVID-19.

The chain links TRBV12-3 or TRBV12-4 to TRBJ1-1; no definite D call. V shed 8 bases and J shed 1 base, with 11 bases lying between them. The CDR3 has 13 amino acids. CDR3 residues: CASGKAGNTEAFF. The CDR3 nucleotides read TGTGCCAGCGGAAAGGCGGGGAACACTGAAGCTTTCTTT.

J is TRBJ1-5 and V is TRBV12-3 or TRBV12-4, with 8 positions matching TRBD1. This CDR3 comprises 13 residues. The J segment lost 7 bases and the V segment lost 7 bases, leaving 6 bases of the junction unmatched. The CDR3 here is CASTGQGQQPQHF. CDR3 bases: TGTGCCAGCACCGGACAGGGACAACAGCCCCAGCATTTT.

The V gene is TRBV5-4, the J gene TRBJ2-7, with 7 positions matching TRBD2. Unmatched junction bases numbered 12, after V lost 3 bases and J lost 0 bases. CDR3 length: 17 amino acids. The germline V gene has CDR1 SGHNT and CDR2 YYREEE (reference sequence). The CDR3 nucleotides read TGTGCCAGCAGCTGGGGCGGAACTAGCGCCCTCTCCTACGAGCAGTACTTC. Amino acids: CASSWGGTSALSYEQYF.

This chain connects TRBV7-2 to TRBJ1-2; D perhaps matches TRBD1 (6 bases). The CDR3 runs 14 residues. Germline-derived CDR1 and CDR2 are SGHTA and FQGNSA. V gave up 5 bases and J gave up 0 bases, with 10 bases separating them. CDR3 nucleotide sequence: TGTGCCAGCAGCCCGGACAGATCTAACTATGGCTACACCTTC. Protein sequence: CASSPDRSNYGYTF.

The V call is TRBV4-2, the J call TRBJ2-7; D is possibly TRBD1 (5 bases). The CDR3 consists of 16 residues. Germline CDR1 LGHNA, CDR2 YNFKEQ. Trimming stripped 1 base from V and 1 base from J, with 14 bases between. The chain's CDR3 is CASSQAQRGESYEQYF. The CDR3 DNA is TGTGCCAGCAGCCAAGCACAAAGGGGCGAATCCTACGAGCAGTACTTC.

CDR3 loop: CASSSGLAGGPGNEQFF. As DNA, the CDR3 is TGCGCCAGCAGTTCGGGACTAGCGGGGGGGCCTGGCAATGAGCAGTTCTTC. V usage is TRBV5-1 and J usage is TRBJ2-1; 16 bases map to TRBD2. This CDR3 is 17 amino acids long. Germline V gives CDR1 SGHRS, CDR2 YFSETQ. With 5 bases clipped from V and 6 bases from J, the junction kept 8 bases outside the gene matches. The complete variable domain, with remaining parts taken from reference TRBV5-1 and TRBJ2-1, reads KAGVTQTPRYLIKTRGQQVTLSCSPISGHRSVSWYQQTPGQGLQFLFEYFSETQRNKGNFPGRFSGRQFSNSRSEMNVSTLELGDSALYLCASSSGLAGGPGNEQFFGPGTRLTVL.

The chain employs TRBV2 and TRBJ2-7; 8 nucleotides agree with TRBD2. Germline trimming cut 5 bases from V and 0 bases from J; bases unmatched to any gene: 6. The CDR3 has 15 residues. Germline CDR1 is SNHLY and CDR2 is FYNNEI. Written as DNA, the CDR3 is TGTGCCAGCAGTATTAGCGGGAAAAGCTCCTACGAGCAGTACTTC. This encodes CASSISGKSSYEQYF.